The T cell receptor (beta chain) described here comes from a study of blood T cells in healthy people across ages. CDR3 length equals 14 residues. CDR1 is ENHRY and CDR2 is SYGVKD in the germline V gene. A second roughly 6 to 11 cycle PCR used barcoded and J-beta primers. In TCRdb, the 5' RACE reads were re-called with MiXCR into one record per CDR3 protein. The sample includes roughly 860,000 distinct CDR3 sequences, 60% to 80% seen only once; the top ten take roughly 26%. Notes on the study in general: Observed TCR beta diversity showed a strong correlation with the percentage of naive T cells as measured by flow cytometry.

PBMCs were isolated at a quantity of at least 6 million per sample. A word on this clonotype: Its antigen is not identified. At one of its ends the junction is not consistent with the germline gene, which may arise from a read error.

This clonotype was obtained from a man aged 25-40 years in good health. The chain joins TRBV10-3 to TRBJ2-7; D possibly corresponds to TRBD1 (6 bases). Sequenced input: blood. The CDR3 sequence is CVIRQWDNSYEQYF. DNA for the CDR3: TGTGTCATCAGGCAGTGGGACAACTCCTACGAGCAGTACTTC.